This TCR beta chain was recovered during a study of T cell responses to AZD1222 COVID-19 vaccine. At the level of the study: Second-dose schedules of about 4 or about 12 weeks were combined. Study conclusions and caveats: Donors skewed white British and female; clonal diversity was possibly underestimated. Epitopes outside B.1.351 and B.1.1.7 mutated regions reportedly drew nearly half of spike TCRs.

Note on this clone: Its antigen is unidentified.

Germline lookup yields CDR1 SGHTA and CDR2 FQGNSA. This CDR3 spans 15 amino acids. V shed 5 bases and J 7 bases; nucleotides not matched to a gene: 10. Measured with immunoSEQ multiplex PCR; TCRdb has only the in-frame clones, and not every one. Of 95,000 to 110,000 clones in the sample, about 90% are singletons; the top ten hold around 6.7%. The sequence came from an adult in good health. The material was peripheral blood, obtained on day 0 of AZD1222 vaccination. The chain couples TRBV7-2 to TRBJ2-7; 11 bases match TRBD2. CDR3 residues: CASSIQTSGSEEQYF. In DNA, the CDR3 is TGTGCCAGCAGCATTCAAACTAGCGGGAGTGAAGAGCAGTACTTC.